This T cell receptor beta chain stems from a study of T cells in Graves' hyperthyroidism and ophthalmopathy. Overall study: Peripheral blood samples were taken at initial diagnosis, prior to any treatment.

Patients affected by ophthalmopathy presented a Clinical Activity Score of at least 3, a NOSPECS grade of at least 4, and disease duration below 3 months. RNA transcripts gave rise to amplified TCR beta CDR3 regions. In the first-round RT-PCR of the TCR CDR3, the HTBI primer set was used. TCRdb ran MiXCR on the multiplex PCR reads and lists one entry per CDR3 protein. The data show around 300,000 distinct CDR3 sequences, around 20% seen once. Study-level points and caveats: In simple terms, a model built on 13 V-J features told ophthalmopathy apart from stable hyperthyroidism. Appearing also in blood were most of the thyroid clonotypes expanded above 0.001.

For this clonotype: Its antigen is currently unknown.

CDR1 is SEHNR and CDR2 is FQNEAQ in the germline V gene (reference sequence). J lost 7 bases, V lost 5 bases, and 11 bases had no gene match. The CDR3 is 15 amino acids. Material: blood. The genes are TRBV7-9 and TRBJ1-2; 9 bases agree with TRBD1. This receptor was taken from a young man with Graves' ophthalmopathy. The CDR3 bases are TGTGCCAGCAGCGCCGCTGGGACAGGGCGGGGTGGCTACACCTTC. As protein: CASSAAGTGRGGYTF.